Listed below are T cell receptor beta chains from one sample, sequenced in a study of T cells in Graves' hyperthyroidism and ophthalmopathy. Via MiXCR, TCRdb re-called the multiplex PCR reads, giving one row per CDR3 protein. The data contain 550,000 to 850,000 distinct CDR3 sequences, approximately 18% of them singletons. The sequenced sample consisted of blood. All receptors derive from a woman aged 50 to 60 with Graves' hyperthyroidism that later progressed to Graves' ophthalmopathy. CDR3s include the opening cysteine and the closing phenylalanine or tryptophan. The D gene is left open where the match is weak. Where a row states a size, it is once, few, many or the class of an expanded clone; other rows omit it.

cdr3_aa cdr3_nt v_call clone_size d_call j_call cdr3_length
CASSFGRTNYGYTF TGTGCCAGCAGTTTCGGGCGGACTAACTATGGCTACACCTTC TRBV12-3/TRBV12-4 many - TRBJ1-2 14
CASRRYTGELFF TGTGCCAGTAGGCGGTACACCGGGGAGCTGTTTTTT TRBV19 - - TRBJ2-2 12
CASRKDGTGELFF TGTGCCAGCAGGAAGGACGGCACCGGGGAGCTGTTTTTT TRBV27 once - TRBJ2-2 13
CASSLRVGGGSYEQYF TGTGCCAGCAGCTTACGGGTGGGGGGGGGCTCCTACGAGCAGTACTTC TRBV11-2 - TRBD2 TRBJ2-7 16
CASSLLGLKINYGYTF TGTGCCAGCAGCTTATTAGGGTTGAAGATCAACTATGGCTACACCTTC TRBV7-9 few - TRBJ1-2 16
CASSVQGANEKLFF TGTGCCAGCAGCGTACAGGGAGCTAATGAAAAACTGTTTTTT TRBV11-2 many - TRBJ1-4 14
CAIDPYGTDTQYF TGTGCCATCGACCCGTACGGCACAGATACGCAGTATTTT TRBV2 many - TRBJ2-3 13
CASSLVSGIYGYTF TGTGCCAGCAGCTTGGTGTCAGGGATCTATGGCTACACCTTC TRBV5-4 few - TRBJ1-2 14
CSAPGTEQPQHF TGCAGTGCCCCAGGGACAGAACAGCCCCAGCATTTT TRBV20-1 many TRBD1 TRBJ1-5 12
CASSASPQAEAFF TGTGCCAGCTCCGCTTCCCCCCAGGCTGAAGCTTTCTTT TRBV6-1 many - TRBJ1-1 13
CASSYGTGFRGYTF TGTGCCAGCAGTTACGGGACAGGGTTTAGAGGCTACACCTTC TRBV28 - TRBD1 TRBJ1-2 14
CASSQEAPSTDTQYF TGTGCCAGCAGCCAAGAGGCCCCTAGCACAGATACGCAGTATTTT TRBV4-2 few - TRBJ2-3 15
CASSQTPGQSSGNTIYF TGTGCCAGCAGCCAGACCCCGGGACAGAGCTCTGGAAACACCATATATTTT TRBV3-1 few TRBD1 TRBJ1-3 17
CASIAGGSTEAFF TGTGCCAGCATCGCCGGGGGGAGCACTGAAGCTTTCTTT TRBV6-1 - - TRBJ1-1 13
CATSRDGGRDTGELFF TGTGCCACCAGCAGAGATGGGGGTCGGGACACCGGGGAGCTGTTTTTT TRBV15 few - TRBJ2-2 16
CASSTGTGVSGYGYTF TGCGCCAGCAGCACCGGGACAGGGGTTTCGGGCTATGGCTACACCTTC TRBV5-1 many TRBD1 TRBJ1-2 16
CASSREHMRGTEAFF TGTGCCAGCAGCCGAGAACACATGAGAGGCACTGAAGCTTTCTTT TRBV3-1 many - TRBJ1-1 15
CASSQATGRETQYF TGCGCCAGCAGCCAGGCGACAGGGAGGGAGACCCAGTACTTC TRBV4-3 - - TRBJ2-5 14
CASSQDFGLAGGQETQYF TGTGCCAGCAGCCAAGATTTCGGACTAGCGGGGGGCCAAGAGACCCAGTACTTC TRBV3-1 few TRBD2 TRBJ2-5 18
CASGPNPWGDTQYF TGTGCTAGTGGTCCCAATCCCTGGGGAGATACGCAGTATTTT TRBV12-5 - - TRBJ2-3 14
CASRSQGALYEQYF TGTGCCAGTCGGTCGCAGGGGGCCCTCTACGAGCAGTACTTC TRBV6-1 few TRBD1 TRBJ2-7 14
CASSQVLVSTSETQYF TGTGCCAGCAGCCAAGTTTTAGTGAGTACCTCAGAGACCCAGTACTTC TRBV3-1 many - TRBJ2-5 16
CAWSVPTGPLLDSPLHF TGTGCCTGGAGTGTACCCACTGGGCCTCTCCTTGATTCACCCCTCCACTTT TRBV30 many - TRBJ1-6 17
CASSPGTVGETQYF TGTGCCAGCAGCCCGGGGACGGTGGGGGAGACCCAGTACTTC TRBV13 few - TRBJ2-5 14
CSVDGGYTEAFF TGCAGCGTTGATGGTGGCTACACTGAAGCTTTCTTT TRBV29-1 few - TRBJ1-1 12
CASSYDRQTGYGYTF TGTGCCAGCAGTTACGACAGGCAAACTGGCTATGGCTACACCTTC TRBV6-6 many - TRBJ1-2 15
CASSQGGLGTSGGKETQYF TGTGCCAGCAGCCAAGGCGGCTTAGGGACTAGCGGGGGAAAAGAGACCCAGTACTTC TRBV3-1 many TRBD2 TRBJ2-5 19
CASSQDGQGLDYGYTF TGTGCCAGCAGCCAGGACGGACAGGGCCTGGACTATGGCTACACCTTC TRBV14 many TRBD1 TRBJ1-2 16
CAWSERGREKLFF TGTGCCTGGAGTGAACGTGGAAGGGAAAAACTGTTTTTT TRBV30 many - TRBJ1-4 13
CASSLYRGSNEKLFF TGTGCCAGCAGTTTATACAGGGGGAGTAATGAAAAACTGTTTTTT TRBV12-3/TRBV12-4 many TRBD1 TRBJ1-4 15
CASSPTGTWSDTQYF TGTGCCAGCAGCCCTACAGGGACCTGGAGTGATACGCAGTATTTT TRBV7-3 many - TRBJ2-3 15
CASSPTGYTDTQYF TGTGCCAGCAGCCCCACGGGGTACACAGATACGCAGTATTTT TRBV11-3 many - TRBJ2-3 14
CASSVGERAEAFF TGTGCCAGTAGTGTCGGGGAAAGGGCTGAAGCTTTCTTT TRBV19 - - TRBJ1-1 13
CASSETGTGGREKLLF TGTGCCAGCAGCGAGACCGGGACAGGGGGCAGAGAAAAACTGCTTTTT TRBV9 - TRBD1 TRBJ1-4 16
CASSDRPGADSPLHF TGTGCCAGCAGTGACCGTCCTGGGGCCGATTCACCCCTCCACTTT TRBV6-1 - - TRBJ1-6 15
CASSPTVGGTEAFF TGTGCCAGCAGCCCCACCGTAGGGGGCACTGAAGCTTTCTTT TRBV11-2 many - TRBJ1-1 14
CASSFYTGSLYNEQFF TGTGCCAGCAGCTTCTATACAGGGTCTCTTTACAATGAGCAGTTCTTC TRBV7-9 - - TRBJ2-1 16
CASSVEGTGVQETQYF TGTGCCAGCAGCGTAGAGGGGACAGGAGTCCAAGAGACCCAGTACTTC TRBV9 many TRBD1 TRBJ2-5 16
CASSYPGVGTDTQYF TGTGCCAGCAGTTACCCCGGGGTGGGGACAGATACGCAGTATTTT TRBV6-6 - - TRBJ2-3 15
CSALYLGQGFYEQYF TGCAGTGCCCTCTATCTGGGACAGGGTTTTTACGAGCAGTACTTC TRBV20-1 many TRBD1 TRBJ2-7 15
CSARDTGLDGELFF TGCAGTGCTAGAGATACAGGGCTTGACGGGGAGCTGTTTTTT TRBV20-1 - - TRBJ2-2 14
CSVEEPDLEKLFF TGCAGCGTTGAGGAGCCCGATCTTGAAAAACTGTTTTTT TRBV29-1 - - TRBJ1-4 13
CASTSADKTYEQYF TGTGCCAGTACCTCGGCGGACAAGACCTACGAGCAGTACTTC TRBV7-9 many - TRBJ2-7 14
CASSKGTGTNEKLFF TGTGCCAGCAGCAAAGGGACAGGTACTAATGAAAAACTGTTTTTT TRBV3-1 many TRBD1 TRBJ1-4 15
CSVENLGKGPFGYTF TGCAGCGTTGAGAATTTGGGAAAAGGGCCGTTCGGCTACACCTTC TRBV29-1 - - TRBJ1-2 15
CASSGHPGEETQYF TGTGCCAGCAGTGGGCATCCTGGGGAAGAGACCCAGTACTTC TRBV25-1 - - TRBJ2-5 14
CASRLTTGGPEAFF TGTGCCAGCAGACTAACCACAGGGGGCCCTGAAGCTTTCTTT TRBV6-1 few TRBD1 TRBJ1-1 14
CASSEPGQMNTEAFF TGTGCCAGCAGTGAACCGGGACAGATGAACACTGAAGCTTTCTTT TRBV2 - TRBD1 TRBJ1-1 15
CASSEAGAWGTDTQYF TGTGCCAGCAGTGAAGCAGGGGCCTGGGGCACAGATACGCAGTATTTT TRBV2 many - TRBJ2-3 16
CASSEPQGANTIYF TGTGCCAGCAGTGAACCTCAGGGAGCAAACACCATATATTTT TRBV6-1 few - TRBJ1-3 14
CASSPLEDEKLFF TGTGCCAGCTCACCATTGGAGGATGAAAAACTGTTTTTT TRBV18 many - TRBJ1-4 13
CASSYGGAYGNTIYF TGTGCCAGCAGCTACGGGGGCGCTTATGGAAACACCATATATTTT TRBV7-2 - - TRBJ1-3 15
CASSYETAYGYTF TGTGCCAGCAGTTACGAGACAGCCTATGGCTACACCTTC TRBV6-5 - - TRBJ1-2 13